The entry that follows covers one T cell receptor (beta chain) sequence. This CDR3 region has 14 residues. In germline, CDR1 is MNHNY, CDR2 SVGAGI (reference sequence). Trimming pared 8 bases from V and 4 bases from J, leaving 15 bases between. Measured with immunoSEQ multiplex PCR; TCRdb has only the in-frame clones, and not every one. The data contain fewer than 80,000 clones, about 90% of them seen just once; the ten biggest clones take up roughly 15%. The data were obtained in a study of OX40 agonist ivuxolimab in advanced cancers. This specimen consisted of CD4+ or CD8+ T cells sorted from blood, obtained in a trial of the OX40 agonist ivuxolimab. The V gene is TRBV6-6, the J gene TRBJ1-5; no firm D call. This receptor was identified in an adult with an advanced solid tumor such as melanoma, head and neck, liver or kidney cancer. CDR3 residues: CASGRNLGNQPQHF. The CDR3 DNA reads as TGTGCCAGCGGAAGAAATCTTGGGAATCAGCCCCAGCATTTT.